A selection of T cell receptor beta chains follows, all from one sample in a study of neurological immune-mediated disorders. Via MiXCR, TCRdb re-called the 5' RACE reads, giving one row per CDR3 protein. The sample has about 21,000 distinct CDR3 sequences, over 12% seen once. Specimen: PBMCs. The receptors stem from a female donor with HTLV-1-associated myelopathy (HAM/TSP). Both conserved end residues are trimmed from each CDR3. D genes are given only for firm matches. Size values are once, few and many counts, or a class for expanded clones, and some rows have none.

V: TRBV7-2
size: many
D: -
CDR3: ASSLEPWKETQY

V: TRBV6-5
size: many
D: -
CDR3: ASSYGGYGYT

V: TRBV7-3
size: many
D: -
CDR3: ASSLSMNTEAF

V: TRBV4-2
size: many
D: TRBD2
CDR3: ASSQVARLAGGETQY

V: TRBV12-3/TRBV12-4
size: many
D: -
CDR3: ASSRFAYEQY

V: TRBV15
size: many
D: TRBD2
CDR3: ATSTTSGDEQY

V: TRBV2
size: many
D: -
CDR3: ASSPTWSSGANVLT

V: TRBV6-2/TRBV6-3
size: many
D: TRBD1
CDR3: ASSPDRGQPQH

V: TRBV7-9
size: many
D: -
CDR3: ASSLVPSTDTQY

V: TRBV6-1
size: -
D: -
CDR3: ASSHGRSGEKLF

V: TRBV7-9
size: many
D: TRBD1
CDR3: ASAPGWGQGAYGYT

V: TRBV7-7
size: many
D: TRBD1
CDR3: ASSLAKDRGSYNSPLH

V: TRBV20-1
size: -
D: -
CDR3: SASPLLGLGNTIY

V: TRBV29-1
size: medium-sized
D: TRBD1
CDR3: SVAVAQGANQPQH

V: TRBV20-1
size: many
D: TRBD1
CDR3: SATVGQGDLYEQY

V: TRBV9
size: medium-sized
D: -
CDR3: ASSVGLGGQGEQF

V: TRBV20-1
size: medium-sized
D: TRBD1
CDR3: SARDSGTGRNEQF

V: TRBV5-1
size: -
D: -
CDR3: ASSLVWGTEQF

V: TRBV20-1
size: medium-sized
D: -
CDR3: SATRDNRPLTDTQY

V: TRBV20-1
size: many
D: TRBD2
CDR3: SVTTSGGLRETQY

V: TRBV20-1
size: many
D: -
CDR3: SATRGVGETQY

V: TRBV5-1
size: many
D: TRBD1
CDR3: ASSWAGGDTEAF

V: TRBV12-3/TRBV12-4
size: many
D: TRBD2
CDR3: ASSYGGGGLAGGFSYEQY

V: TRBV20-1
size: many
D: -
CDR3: SATVGPETQY

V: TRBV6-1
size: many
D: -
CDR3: ASSGEGGYT

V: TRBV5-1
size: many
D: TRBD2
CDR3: ASSFPGTSGYSYNEQF

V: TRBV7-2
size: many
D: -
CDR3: ASSLASAGEAF

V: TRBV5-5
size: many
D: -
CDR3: ASSLGVRGDLNEQY

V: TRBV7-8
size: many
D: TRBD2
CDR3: ASSLRPGTSEIYEQY

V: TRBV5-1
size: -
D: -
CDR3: ASSEGVGGELF

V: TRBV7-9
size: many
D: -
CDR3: ASSLEGRGGYEQY

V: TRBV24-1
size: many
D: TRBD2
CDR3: ATSEASGRVETQY

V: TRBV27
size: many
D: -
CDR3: ASSFLATYEQY

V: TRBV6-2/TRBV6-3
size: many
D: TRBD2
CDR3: ASSYSTSDPYEQY

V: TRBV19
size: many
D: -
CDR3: ASSERTNEKLF

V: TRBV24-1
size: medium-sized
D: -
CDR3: ATRFNEQF

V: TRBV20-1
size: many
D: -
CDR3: RAFSNVYGYT

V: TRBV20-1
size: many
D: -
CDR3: SDTGGGGAGELF

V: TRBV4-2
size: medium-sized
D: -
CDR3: ASSQGYGYT

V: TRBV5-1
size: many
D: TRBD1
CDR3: ASSLRTGGGNEQF

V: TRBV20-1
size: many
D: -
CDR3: SAREGGGGVETQY

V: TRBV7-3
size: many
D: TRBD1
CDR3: ASSPLGQGAGELF

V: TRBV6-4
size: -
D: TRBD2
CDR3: ASSDCWREGRRYEQY

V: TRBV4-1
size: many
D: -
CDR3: ASSQGSGNTIY

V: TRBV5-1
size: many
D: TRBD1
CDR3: ASSLRGTGVYEQY

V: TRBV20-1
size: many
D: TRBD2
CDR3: SVRDSWREMVDTQY

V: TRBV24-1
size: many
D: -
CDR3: ATGDRNNEQF

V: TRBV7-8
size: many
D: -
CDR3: ASSSRDSSYEQY

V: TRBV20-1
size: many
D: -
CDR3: SARLDAGETQY

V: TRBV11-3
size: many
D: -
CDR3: ASSLEARAEQF